The rows below give T cell receptor beta chains drawn from one sample of a study of Graves' ophthalmopathy and Graves' hyperthyroidism. MiXCR, applied by TCRdb to the multiplex PCR reads, yields one record per CDR3 protein. The table shows approximately 210,000 distinct CDR3 sequences, with roughly 21% occurring only once. Sequencing was carried out using peripheral blood. These receptor sequences come from a woman aged 45-65 years with Graves' ophthalmopathy. The CDR3 runs from the conserved cysteine through the conserved F or W. D genes are given only for firm matches. The size of a clone is reported for some rows only, either as once, few or many, or as a class for expanded clones.

d_call	clone_size	v_call	j_call	cdr3_nt	cdr3_aa
TRBD1	many	TRBV5-1	TRBJ2-7	TGCGCCAGCAGCTACGGACAGGGGGGGACCTACGAGCAGTACTTC	CASSYGQGGTYEQYF
-	many	TRBV2	TRBJ2-7	TGTGCCAGCAAAATCTTCTACGAGCAGTACTTC	CASKIFYEQYF
-	many	TRBV19	TRBJ1-2	TGTGCCAGTAGTAACTCGGGGGTTGGTAACTATGGCTACACCTTC	CASSNSGVGNYGYTF
-	-	TRBV6-2/TRBV6-3	TRBJ1-1	TGTGCCAGCAGTTACTCACGAGGAAGGGTCGGCACTGAAGCTTTCTTT	CASSYSRGRVGTEAFF
-	many	TRBV20-1	TRBJ1-1	TGCAGTGCTAGGGGTTACACTGAAGCTTTCTTT	CSARGYTEAFF
TRBD1	-	TRBV6-2/TRBV6-3	TRBJ1-5	TGTGCCAGCAGTTACTCCGTGGACAGGGCTCAGCCCCAGCATTTT	CASSYSVDRAQPQHF
-	many	TRBV29-1	TRBJ1-1	TGCAGCGTTGCCAGGGCTCACACTGAAGCTTTCTTT	CSVARAHTEAFF
TRBD2	many	TRBV19	TRBJ2-5	TGTGCCAGTAGTTCACTAGCGGGAGGGTCTGAGACCCAGTACTTC	CASSSLAGGSETQYF
-	-	TRBV2	TRBJ1-1	TGCGCCAGCAGCCAAGAAGTAGTCACTGAAGCTTTCTTT	CASSQEVVTEAFF
-	-	TRBV19	TRBJ1-1	TGTGCCAGTAGTATCCTTGGAGGGGGAAGCACTGAAGCTTTCTTT	CASSILGGGSTEAFF
-	-	TRBV12-3/TRBV12-4	TRBJ1-2	TGTGCCAGCAGTGGGGCTGGGGAAGGTAACGATGGCTACACCTTC	CASSGAGEGNDGYTF
-	many	TRBV12-3/TRBV12-4	TRBJ1-2	TGTGCCAGCAGCCCCCGCGGGTCAAACTATGGCTACACCTTC	CASSPRGSNYGYTF
-	many	TRBV10-3	TRBJ2-7	TGTGCCATCAGTGAGGGGCAGGGGACGGGGCAGCAGTACTTC	CAISEGQGTGQQYF
-	many	TRBV27	TRBJ2-7	TGTGCCAGCAGTTATGGGGGGATCGAGCAGTACTTC	CASSYGGIEQYF
-	many	TRBV6-2/TRBV6-3	TRBJ1-1	TGTGCCAGCAGTTACGAGGGAGGAGAAGCTTTCTTT	CASSYEGGEAFF
-	few	TRBV4-2	TRBJ1-1	TGTGCCAGCAGCCAAGATGTTTGGGGGATGGGGACTGAAGCTTTCTTT	CASSQDVWGMGTEAFF
-	many	TRBV6-4	TRBJ1-5	TGTGCCAGCAGTGACAGACCTCCCTTGATTAGCAATCAGCCCCAGCATTTT	CASSDRPPLISNQPQHF
-	many	TRBV6-5	TRBJ2-7	TGTGCCAGCAGTTACTTCGACAGCCTGGAGGAGCAGTACTTC	CASSYFDSLEEQYF
-	many	TRBV6-9	TRBJ2-5	TGTGCCAGCACCACGGACAGAAGGAGAGAGACCCAGTACTTC	CASTTDRRRETQYF
TRBD1	many	TRBV6-2/TRBV6-3	TRBJ2-5	TGTGCCAGCAGTGACAGGGACAAGGGCCAAGAGACCCAGTACTTC	CASSDRDKGQETQYF
-	many	TRBV6-2/TRBV6-3	TRBJ2-5	TGTGCCAGCGAAGGGGTTGTAGAGACCCAGTACTTC	CASEGVVETQYF
TRBD1	-	TRBV2	TRBJ1-5	TGTGCCAGCAGGACGGCTACAGGGGGCAATCAGCCCCAGCATTTT	CASRTATGGNQPQHF
-	-	TRBV7-2	TRBJ2-2	TGTGCCAGCAGCTTGAAGCTAGATAACACCGGGGAGCTGTTTTTT	CASSLKLDNTGELFF
-	many	TRBV13	TRBJ1-1	TGTGCCAGCAGCTACGGGGGAGCTGAAGCTTTCTTT	CASSYGGAEAFF
-	few	TRBV20-1	TRBJ1-2	TGCAGTGCTCTCCAATCTGCGGCTACGGGGGGCTACACCTTC	CSALQSAATGGYTF
-	many	TRBV29-1	TRBJ1-2	TGCAGCGTGGGACTCATCGGGGACTATGGCTACACCTTC	CSVGLIGDYGYTF
TRBD1	few	TRBV29-1	TRBJ1-1	TGCAGCGTTGATAGGACAGGGACGGGTGAAGCTTTCTTT	CSVDRTGTGEAFF
TRBD1	many	TRBV19	TRBJ2-7	TGTGCCACTCGGGACAGGATAGGATACGAGCAGTACTTC	CATRDRIGYEQYF
-	-	TRBV28	TRBJ1-2	TGTGCCAGCAGCGACAGGATGGAATATGGCTACACCTTC	CASSDRMEYGYTF
-	many	TRBV20-1	TRBJ1-5	TGCAGTGCTAGTGGACAGATTTATAGCAATCAGCCCCAGCATTTT	CSASGQIYSNQPQHF
-	many	TRBV10-3	TRBJ1-5	TGTGCCAACAGGGACCCGTCGGGGGCCCAGCATTTT	CANRDPSGAQHF
-	-	TRBV14	TRBJ2-7	TGTGCCAGCAGCCAGAGGACACCAACCTACGAGCAGTACTTC	CASSQRTPTYEQYF
TRBD2	-	TRBV6-2/TRBV6-3	TRBJ2-7	TGTGCCAGCAGTTACCTAGCGGGAGGGCCTTCCTACGAGCAGTACTTC	CASSYLAGGPSYEQYF
-	many	TRBV2	TRBJ2-5	TGTGCCAGCGGCCAGGAGCGGCAAGAGACCCAGTACTTC	CASGQERQETQYF
-	-	TRBV6-5	TRBJ2-7	TGTGCCAGCCGCGACTCGGGTGGATACTACGAGCAGTACTTC	CASRDSGGYYEQYF
TRBD2	-	TRBV12-3/TRBV12-4	TRBJ2-7	TGTGCCAGCAGTTTCGCGGTAGCGGGAGGCGAGCAGTACTTC	CASSFAVAGGEQYF
-	many	TRBV5-1	TRBJ2-7	TGCGCCAGCAGCTTACTGTCAGGGGCCTACGAGCAGTACTTC	CASSLLSGAYEQYF